This T cell receptor (beta chain) was profiled in a study of cytomegalovirus exposure and HLA in healthy donors. In the case of this clone: What it binds is not known.

Study observations and caveats: In vitro checks showed that a few CMV-associated chains really do target CMV antigens. Among TCR sequences, most were rare, though some public TCRs appeared in many donors. The listing of roughly 160 TCR beta chains classed them as cytomegalovirus-associated.

In germline, CDR1 is SGHDN, CDR2 FVKESK. This CDR3 is 15 amino acids long. V lost 3 bases and J lost 7, with 13 bases in between. From the 120-subject validation cohort, which was separate from the roughly 670-subject first cohort, the donors were drawn. The table came from immunoSEQ multiplex PCR; TCRdb's copy has only in-frame clones and leaves some out. The sample lists about 98,000 clones, roughly 85% occurring once. The TCR comes from a woman in her 30s in good health and CMV-seronegative. The chain is built from TRBV14 and TRBJ1-6, with D tentatively TRBD1 (6 bases). Sequenced sample: PBMCs. CDR3 nucleotide sequence: TGTGCCAGCAGCCAGAGGACAGTGGGGAATTCACCCCTCCACTTT. Residues: CASSQRTVGNSPLHF.